One sample yielded the 10 T cell receptor beta chains listed below, sequenced in a study of control samples from healthy donors and cancer patients. Assay: immunoSEQ multiplex PCR; the TCRdb copy retains only in-frame clones and omits some. The table shows 55,000 to 65,000 clones, with around 87% occurring only once. The specimen was PBMCs. The receptors originated from a woman aged 55-70 years with lung cancer.

The chain uses TRBV5-4 and TRBJ2-5; 12 bases agree with TRBD2. The CDR3 is made up of 15 amino acids. Germline trimming cut 4 bases from V and 2 bases from J; bases unmatched to any gene: 3. The germline V gene has CDR1 SGHNT and CDR2 YYREEE (reference sequence). The CDR3 reads CASSTGLAGQETQYF. CDR3 nucleotide sequence: TGTGCCAGCAGCACTGGACTAGCGGGGCAAGAGACCCAGTACTTC. The full variable domain, its missing parts supplied by reference TRBV5-4 and TRBJ2-5, is ETGVTQSPTHLIKTRGQQVTLRCSSQSGHNTVSWYQQALGQGPQFIFQYYREEENGRGNFPPRFSGLQFPNYSSELNVNALELDDSALYLCASSTGLAGQETQYFGPGTRLLVL.

The genes are TRBV10-1 and TRBJ1-5; D possibly corresponds to TRBD1 (6 bases). The germline gives CDR1 WNHNN, CDR2 SYGVQD (reference sequence). V was trimmed by 8 bases and J by 7 bases, leaving 15 bases between them. CDR3 length: 13 residues. CDR3 amino acids: CASHPGAGQPQHF. The CDR3 DNA is TGCGCCAGCCACCCAGGGGCAGGACAGCCCCAGCATTTT.

The V gene is TRBV5-1, the J gene TRBJ1-2; TRBD1 might be the D (6 bases). Germline values: CDR1 SGHRS, CDR2 YFSETQ. V was cut by 3 bases and J by 4 bases, with 13 bases left in between. The CDR3 is made up of 14 amino acids. The CDR3: CASSSTGLSYGYTF. The CDR3 nucleotides are TGCGCCAGCAGCTCAACAGGGTTGTCCTATGGCTACACCTTC.

The V call is TRBV3-1 (or the pseudogene TRBV3-2), the J call TRBJ1-4; possible D gene TRBD1, 6 bases. This CDR3 is built from 15 residues. The V gene's germline CDR1 is LGHDT and CDR2 YNNKEL (reference sequence). V gave up 1 base and J gave up 8 bases, with 14 bases separating them. The CDR3 loop reads CASSQGLAGGEKLFF. CDR3 bases: TGTGCCAGCAGCCAAGGACTGGCCGGGGGCGAAAAACTGTTTTTT.

The V gene is TRBV3-1 (or the pseudogene TRBV3-2), the J gene TRBJ2-1; D tentatively reads TRBD1 or TRBD2 (5 bases each). V lost 5 bases and J 9 bases, leaving 11 bases between the germline ends. The germline V gene encodes CDR1 LGHDT and CDR2 YNNKEL (reference sequence). The CDR3 loop spans 12 amino acids. CDR3 in DNA: TGTGCCAGCAGCGTTGGGACGGCTGAGCAGTTCTTC. Translation gives CASSVGTAEQFF.

V gene TRBV7-2 combines with J gene TRBJ1-2, with D maybe TRBD1 (5 bases). The V gene's germline CDR1 is SGHTA and CDR2 FQGNSA. Trimming stripped 5 bases from V and 4 bases from J, with 17 bases between. The CDR3 is made up of 15 amino acids. The CDR3 nucleotides are TGTGCCAGCAGCCCGGGACGGAGGAAGCTCTATGGCTACACCTTC. This translates into CASSPGRRKLYGYTF. Full variable domain (outside the CDR3, taken from reference TRBV7-2 and TRBJ1-2): GAGVSQSPSNKVTEKGKDVELRCDPISGHTALYWYRQSLGQGLEFLIYFQGNSAPDKSGLPSDRFSAERTGGSVSTLTIQRTQQEDSAVYLCASSPGRRKLYGYTFGSGTRLTVV.

This clone has a single count. CDR3 DNA: TGTGCCAGCTCACCTAACAGGGTGAACACTGAAGCTTTCTTT. Its protein is CASSPNRVNTEAFF. V is TRBV18 and J is TRBJ1-1, with TRBD1 as a possible D gene (6 bases). CDR1 is KGHSH and CDR2 is LQKENI in the germline V gene. The CDR3 length is 14 residues. V lost 3 bases and J lost 0, with 8 bases in between.

This rearrangement joins TRBV5-1 to TRBJ2-7, with D tentatively TRBD1 (5 bases). Germline V CDR1 and CDR2: SGHRS, YFSETQ. CDR3 size: 12 residues. Trimming removed 0 bases from V and 5 bases from J, with 6 bases in between. The CDR3 loop is CASSLEGDEQYF. The CDR3 coding sequence is TGCGCCAGCAGCTTGGAAGGGGACGAGCAGTACTTC.

The chain combines TRBV4-2 with TRBJ1-3; TRBD1 aligns across 7 bases. Trimming cost V 0 bases and J 5 bases; bases outside gene matches: 16. This CDR3 contains 19 residues. The germline V gene encodes CDR1 LGHNA and CDR2 YNFKEQ. CDR3 bases: TGTGCCAGCAGCCAAGATTATCTGACCTCGGACAGGCGCCGAAACACCATATATTTT. It specifies CASSQDYLTSDRRRNTIYF.

The chain uses TRBV5-1 and TRBJ1-5; D may be TRBD1 (5 bases). The CDR3 sequence is 15 residues long. Germline lookup yields CDR1 SGHRS and CDR2 YFSETQ. The V end was cut by 4 bases, the J end by 2 bases, with 13 bases between. The CDR3 coding sequence is TGCGCCAGCAGCACTGACGGGGCGGGCAATCAGCCCCAGCATTTT. It codes for CASSTDGAGNQPQHF.